The table lists the clone carrying this T cell receptor (beta chain) with a few counts. One end of the junction does not line up with germline, which may come from a read error. The CDR3 consists of 11 residues. Germline V gene lookup returns CDR1 SQVTM and CDR2 ANQGSEA. The data derive from a study of T-cell memory formation after mild COVID-19. TCRdb itself ran the 5' RACE reads through MiXCR, one entry per CDR3 protein. The table lists 350,000 or so distinct CDR3 sequences, roughly 21% of them singletons. The receptor was derived from an adult woman who had mild COVID-19 (a few samples of this study predate the infection). Cell type and time point are not known. This chain links TRBV29-1 with TRBJ2-7; D is unresolved. The sample comprised PBMCs or a T cell subset sorted from them (not recorded which). CDR3 sequence (DNA): TGCAGCGTTGAATTGTCCTCCGAGCAGTACTTC. The encoded protein is CSVELSSEQYF.